This T cell receptor (beta chain) derives from a study of beta chain features in type 1 diabetes. Study-level background: About 110,000,000 sorted cells were examined across all samples.

Expressed TCRB transcripts were sequenced because the entire RNA isolate underwent reverse transcription. Assay: immunoSEQ multiplex PCR; the TCRdb copy retains only in-frame clones and omits some. The sample holds 95,000 to 150,000 clones; about a sixth are singletons and the top ten take 2.3%. A CD45RO/CCR7/CD25/CD127/CD95/CD27 panel sorted naive, central memory, regulatory and stem cell-like memory CD4+ cells. Germline V gene data show CDR1 as SGDLS and CDR2 as YYNGEE. Trimming cost V 0 bases and J 5 bases, with 11 bases left between them. This CDR3 contains 14 residues. In this sample, this clone turned up a few times. Its antigen is unidentified. The same CDR3 also results from other DNA sequences found in this sample. Overall study findings and caveats: A moderate, significant TCRB CDR3 shortening appeared in type 1 diabetes across four CD4+ subsets. The study left unresolved whether HLA type influences TCRB rearrangement.

The sequencing sample was made of central memory CD4+ T cells from blood. This sequence joins TRBV9 and TRBJ1-1; weak D call: TRBD1 (5 bases). The TCR was taken from a man aged 30-40 years with type 1 diabetes. The CDR3 reads CASSVGGIGTEAFF. CDR3 sequence (DNA): TGTGCCAGCAGCGTAGGGGGGATTGGAACTGAAGCTTTCTTT. The variable domain in full, completed from reference TRBV9 and TRBJ1-1, reads DSGVTQTPKHLITATGQRVTLRCSPRSGDLSVYWYQQSLDQGLQFLIQYYNGEERAKGNILERFSAQQFPDLHSELNLSSLELGDSALYFCASSVGGIGTEAFFGQGTRLTVV.